The 21 T cell receptor beta chains in this list originate from one sample, sequenced in a study of identical twins. Using its own MiXCR run on the 5' RACE reads, TCRdb lists one record per CDR3 protein. The sample has nearly 650,000 distinct CDR3 sequences, about 7.1% seen once. These data also featured in a second study, about yellow fever vaccine responses in identical twins.

The sample taken for sequencing was PBMCs. The receptors were gathered from a woman aged 18-29 years in good health.

This clonotype was counted many times. The chain has TRBV28 and TRBJ2-3; D uncertain. V gave up 1 base and J gave up 7 bases, with 3 bases separating them. The V gene's germline CDR1 is MDHEN and CDR2 SYDVKM. The CDR3 totals 11 residues. As DNA, the CDR3 is TGTGCCAGCAGTTTATTAAATACGCAGTATTTT. Its translation is CASSLLNTQYF. Filled out from reference TRBV28 and TRBJ2-3, the complete variable domain reads DVKVTQSSRYLVKRTGEKVFLECVQDMDHENMFWYRQDPGLGLRLIYFSYDVKMKEKGDIPEGYSVSREKKERFSLILESASTNQTSMYLCASSLLNTQYFGPGTRLTVL.

This clonotype was observed at least ten times. The chain is built from TRBV12-3 or TRBV12-4 and TRBJ1-2, with D uncertain. The CDR3 has 14 residues. Trimming removed 3 bases from V and 4 bases from J, with 12 bases in between. The DNA for the CDR3 is TGTGCCAGCAGTTTTCAGTACCCCGTCTATGGCTACACCTTC. Its protein is CASSFQYPVYGYTF.

Comment on this clonotype: This may arise from a read error, as a much more abundant clone is one base away. The CDR3 spells CSARATTSTAQYF. Written as DNA, the CDR3 is TGCAGTGCTAGAGCCACTACATCTACTGCGCAGTATTTT. This rearrangement joins TRBV20-1 to TRBJ2-3, with D unclear. Per the germline V gene, CDR1 is DFQATT and CDR2 is SNEGSKA (reference sequence). The CDR3 sequence is 13 residues long. V shed 1 base and J shed 10 bases, with 15 bases lying between them.

A few counts support this clonotype. CDR3 sequence (DNA): TGTGCCACCAGTGATCCCCGGGACAGGGGGTTTGTAGATACGCAGTATTTT. Translating gives CATSDPRDRGFVDTQYF. The chain carries TRBV24-1 and TRBJ2-3; TRBD1 agrees at 11 bases. The germline V gene encodes CDR1 KGHDR and CDR2 SFDVKD. The CDR3 is made up of 17 amino acids. The ends lost 3 bases at V and 5 bases at J; junction bases unmatched: 9.

In this sample, this clonotype turned up many times. V usage is TRBV27 and J usage is TRBJ2-7; TRBD1 matches at 8 bases. The trim removed 2 bases at V and 0 bases at J, leaving 3 bases unmatched. The CDR3 is made up of 15 amino acids. CDR1 and CDR2 from the germline V gene are MNHEY and SMNVEV (reference sequence). This CDR3 reads CASSLGTGISYEQYF. The DNA of the CDR3 is TGTGCCAGCAGTTTAGGGACAGGTATCTCCTACGAGCAGTACTTC.

There are a few counts of this clonotype. The chain carries TRBV20-1 and TRBJ2-1, with D unclear. Germline V lookup: CDR1 DFQATT, CDR2 SNEGSKA (reference sequence). This CDR3 is built from 10 residues. With 5 bases removed from V and 11 bases from J, the gap between germline ends came to 10 bases. This CDR3 is CSASRPQQFF. The CDR3 DNA reads TGCAGTGCTTCCCGACCACAGCAGTTCTTC.

This clonotype was observed a few times. The chain combines TRBV15 with TRBJ1-1, with 7 bases aligning to TRBD1. The CDR3 totals 17 residues. V trimming: 0 bases; J trimming: 0 bases; junction bases outside the gene matches: 7. The germline gives CDR1 LNHNV, CDR2 YYDKDF (reference sequence). Here the CDR3 reads CATSRERGHSLNTEAFF. CDR3 coding DNA: TGTGCCACCAGCAGAGAGAGGGGGCATTCCTTGAACACTGAAGCTTTCTTT.

This clonotype was detected a few times. The chain carries TRBV20-1 and TRBJ2-1; 14 bases are a match to TRBD2. Trimming at V came to 6 bases and at J to 5 bases, leaving 9 bases not matched to a gene. Germline CDR1 DFQATT, CDR2 SNEGSKA (reference sequence). The CDR3 has 16 residues. The CDR3 bases are TGCAGTGCCACCTTTGGGACTAGCGGGAGAAACAATGAGCAGTTCTTC. Its protein product is CSATFGTSGRNNEQFF.

The chain has TRBV10-3 and TRBJ2-1, with 15 bases aligning to TRBD2. Losses at the gene ends were 11 bases for V and 11 bases for J; bases not matched to a gene: 10. This CDR3 has 14 amino acids. Per the germline V gene, CDR1 is ENHRY and CDR2 is SYGVKD. For the CDR3, the DNA is TGTGCCTCCGGGTCCGGACTAGCGGGAGGGAAGCAGTTCTTC. Translating gives CASGSGLAGGKQFF.

This clonotype has just a few counts. V gene TRBV4-1 combines with J gene TRBJ2-6; D gene ambiguous. From germline, CDR1 is MGHRA and CDR2 YSYEKL. The CDR3 length is 16 residues. Trimming removed 2 bases at V and 0 bases at J, with 8 bases between. For the CDR3, the DNA is TGCGCCAGCAGCCAATTGGAGCTCTCTGGGGCCAACGTCCTGACTTTC. Its translation is CASSQLELSGANVLTF.

Ten or more counts support this clonotype. The junction shows a germline mismatch at one end, possibly a read error. The rearrangement uses TRBV5-1 and TRBJ1-5, with D perhaps TRBD1 (5 bases). Germline V CDR1 and CDR2: SGHRS, YFSETQ. The CDR3 length is 15 residues. The CDR3 DNA reads TGTGCCAGCAGTTTGGGGGGAAGTAGCAATCAGCCCCAGCATTTT. Translating gives CASSLGGSSNQPQHF.

This clonotype came up a few times. The chain joins TRBV11-2 to TRBJ2-1, with D possibly being TRBD1 (6 bases). Trimming stripped 3 bases from V and 0 bases from J, with 12 bases between. Germline V gene sequence: CDR1 SGHAT, CDR2 FQNNGV. This CDR3 spans 16 amino acids. CDR3 DNA: TGTGCCAGCAGCTTTCGCCGACAGGTCTCCTACAATGAGCAGTTCTTC. Amino acid sequence: CASSFRRQVSYNEQFF.

This clonotype turned up a few times. The gene calls are TRBV29-1 and TRBJ1-1; D uncertain. CDR1 and CDR2 from the germline V gene are SQVTM and ANQGSEA. V lost 4 bases, J lost 6 bases, and 6 bases lay in between. This CDR3 comprises 10 residues. The DNA for the CDR3 is TGCAGCGTTGCCTGGCCTGAAGCTTTCTTT. This translates into CSVAWPEAFF.

The chain recombines TRBV9 with TRBJ1-5; 7 bases map to TRBD1. The CDR3 is made up of 14 amino acids. Germline assignment: CDR1 SGDLS and CDR2 YYNGEE. Losses at the gene ends were 3 bases for V and 3 bases for J; bases not matched to a gene: 3. CDR3: CASSADRVNQPQHF. The DNA for the CDR3 is TGTGCCAGCAGCGCCGACAGGGTCAATCAGCCCCAGCATTTT.

In this sample, this clonotype turned up a few times. The chain uses TRBV6-1 and TRBJ2-1; D is unresolved. The ends were cut back, 6 bases at V and 0 bases at J, with 12 bases in the middle. The germline V gene encodes CDR1 MNHNS and CDR2 SASEGT. This CDR3 spans 15 amino acids. The CDR3 DNA is TGTGCCAGCAGATCTACCTACAGCTCCTACAATGAGCAGTTCTTC. Translated, it gives CASRSTYSSYNEQFF.

This clonotype was detected only a few times. CDR3 region: CSVAVLNTEAFF. In DNA form, the CDR3 reads TGCAGCGTTGCTGTCCTGAACACTGAAGCTTTCTTT. This chain uses TRBV29-1 with TRBJ1-1; D is unclear. Trimming left V 4 bases short and J 0 bases short, with 6 bases between. The CDR3 runs 12 residues. Germline V gene sequence: CDR1 SQVTM, CDR2 ANQGSEA.

CDR3 sequence (DNA): TGTGCCAGCAGCTCGGGTGGGACCAATGAGCAGTTCTTC. Translation: CASSSGGTNEQFF. The V call is TRBV5-5, the J call TRBJ2-1; D is tentatively TRBD1 or TRBD2 (5 bases each). The CDR3 totals 13 residues. Looked up from germline, CDR1 is SGHKS and CDR2 is YYEKEE (reference sequence). The V end lost 3 bases, the J end lost 6 bases, and 10 bases lay between the germline ends.

This clonotype was seen more than once but under ten times. CDR3 sequence (DNA): TGCGCCAGCTTCAGGACGGATCAAGAGACCCAGTACTTC. This translates into CASFRTDQETQYF. This chain links TRBV5-1 with TRBJ2-5; D not certain. Looked up from germline, CDR1 is SGHRS and CDR2 is YFSETQ. This CDR3 is built from 13 residues. V was shortened by 7 bases and J by 2 bases, with 12 bases between the two germline ends.

This chain uses TRBV12-3 or TRBV12-4 with TRBJ1-2, with D maybe TRBD1 (6 bases). The germline V and J ends were trimmed by 0 bases and 8 bases, with 13 bases remaining between them. This CDR3 is 14 amino acids long. In nucleotides, the CDR3 is TGTGCCAGCAGTTTAGCTGCAGGGGAGTCCGGCTACACCTTC. Translation gives CASSLAAGESGYTF.

This clonotype was counted at least ten times. This chain links TRBV29-1 with TRBJ1-1; maybe TRBD1 (6 bases). CDR1 and CDR2 from the germline V gene are SQVTM and ANQGSEA. The CDR3 totals 12 residues. V gave up 7 bases and J gave up 10 bases, with 19 bases separating them. The CDR3 protein is CSGDRGGAGAFF. The CDR3 region has the DNA TGCAGCGGCGACCGGGGGGGCGCGGGAGCTTTCTTT.

This clonotype appeared once. Compared with germline, one end of the junction differs, possibly owing to a read error. The chain carries TRBV24-1 and TRBJ2-1; 7 positions agree with TRBD1. This CDR3 has 13 residues. The germline V gene has CDR1 KGHDR and CDR2 SFDVKD. CDR3 DNA: TGTGCCGCCAGTGTAAGGGGGCGGAATGAGCAGTTCTTC. Its translation is CAASVRGRNEQFF.